This record covers a single T cell receptor beta chain. Its antigen remains unknown. The data were obtained in a study of T-cell reconstitution after alpha-beta-depleted transplantation in children. Construction of the TCRbeta library involved unique molecular identifiers. TCRdb itself ran the PCR reads through MiXCR, one entry per CDR3 protein. The profile covers some 550,000 distinct CDR3 sequences, with around 23% appearing a single time and 13% to 15% taken by the ten largest. Study results and caveats: A year had passed since transplant, and T-cell counts and diversity by then came mostly from newly produced T cells. Expanded graft clones, several hundred of them, were reportedly the source of alpha-beta T cells about two months after transplant.

The starting material was PBMCs, mostly from graft donor cells, obtained 360 days after TCRalphabeta/CD19-depleted stem cell transplant. The clonotype was recovered from a boy under three years old who had a stem cell transplant for acute myeloid leukemia, so the T cells may come from the graft donor.

CDR3 in DNA: TGCAGTGCTCCCCCGGGGGTAGGACAGCCCCAGCATTTT. Encoded protein: CSAPPGVGQPQHF. This chain connects TRBV20-1 to TRBJ1-5; D may be TRBD1 (5 bases). Deletions cut 5 bases from V and 7 bases from J, with 15 bases between. CDR1 is DFQATT and CDR2 is SNEGSKA in the germline V gene (reference sequence). The CDR3 is 13 amino acids.